This entry lists 16 T cell receptor beta chains sequenced from one sample in a study of cytomegalovirus exposure and HLA in healthy donors. The repertoire was sequenced with immunoSEQ multiplex PCR; TCRdb's copy has only in-frame clones and lacks some. The table lists 110,000 to 150,000 clones, 75% to 90% of them singletons. The sample was PBMCs. These receptors were collected from a woman aged 25 to 39 in good health and CMV-seropositive.

The chain has TRBV5-6 and TRBJ1-2; 8 nucleotides align to TRBD1. The CDR3 is 14 residues long. V shed 4 bases and J 3 bases; nucleotides not matched to a gene: 5. Germline lookup yields CDR1 SGHDT and CDR2 YYEEEE. The CDR3 reads CASSGSGGDYGYTF. For the CDR3, the DNA is TGTGCCAGCAGCGGTTCAGGGGGCGACTATGGCTACACCTTC.

The rearrangement links TRBV7-6 to TRBJ2-1, with a weak D call TRBD2 (7 bases). The germline V gene has CDR1 SGHVS and CDR2 FNYEAQ. With 1 base removed from V and 3 bases from J, the gap between germline ends came to 13 bases. The CDR3 loop spans 16 amino acids. The CDR3 spells CASSLGGGRIYNEQFF. In DNA, the CDR3 is TGTGCCAGCAGCTTAGGGGGGGGGCGAATCTACAATGAGCAGTTCTTC.

V is TRBV7-9 and J is TRBJ2-7; 8 bases are a match to TRBD1. The ends lost 5 bases at V and 6 bases at J; junction bases unmatched: 3. The CDR3 contains 12 residues. The germline V gene has CDR1 SEHNR and CDR2 FQNEAQ (reference sequence). CDR3 nucleotides: TGTGCCAGCAGCCTGACAGGGGCCGAGCAGTACTTC. This codes for CASSLTGAEQYF.

CDR3 in DNA: TGTGCCAGCTCAGGGGGCGGGGCCAACGTCCTGACTTTC. It yields the protein CASSGGGANVLTF. This chain uses TRBV18 with TRBJ2-6, with D maybe TRBD1 (6 bases). Germline V CDR1 and CDR2: KGHSH, LQKENI. V was pared by 5 bases and J by 4 bases, with 6 bases between. The CDR3 extends over 13 amino acids.

The rearrangement joins TRBV21-1 to TRBJ1-5. TRBV21-1 is reported as a pseudogene. The CDR3 runs to 16 residues. DNA of the CDR3: TGTGCCAGCAGCAAAGTGAGGGAGCGGGGCAATCAGCCCCAGCATTTT. This sequence encodes CASSKVRERGNQPQHF.

Concerning this clone: Other nucleotide sequences from this sample produce the same CDR3. The chain combines TRBV5-1 with TRBJ2-5, with unresolved D. The length of the CDR3 is 12 residues. V lost 0 bases to trimming and J lost 2 bases, with 2 bases between them. The germline gives CDR1 SGHRS, CDR2 YFSETQ. CDR3 sequence reads: CASSLAQETQYF. CDR3 DNA sequence: TGCGCCAGCAGCTTGGCACAAGAGACCCAGTACTTC.

In the case of this clone: Within the sample, other DNA sequences also encode this same CDR3. The gene calls are TRBV5-1 and TRBJ2-7; tentatively, D is TRBD2 (5 bases). Germline V CDR1 and CDR2: SGHRS, YFSETQ. This CDR3 is built from 13 residues. The ends were cut back, 3 bases at V and 1 base at J, with 8 bases in the middle. The CDR3 reads CASSSTGSYEQYF. The CDR3 region has the DNA TGCGCCAGCAGCTCAACGGGGTCCTACGAGCAGTACTTC.

This clone was found once. The chain has TRBV7-6 and TRBJ2-3; perhaps TRBD2 as D (5 bases). CDR3 length: 15 residues. Trimming took 8 bases from V and 4 from J, leaving 19 bases between them. Germline CDR1 and CDR2: SGHVS and FNYEAQ. This CDR3 is CASGGFPTVADTQYF. Here the CDR3 DNA reads TGTGCCAGCGGAGGATTCCCAACAGTGGCAGATACGCAGTATTTT.

This clone occurred once. The gene calls are TRBV4-1 and TRBJ2-7, with D tentatively TRBD1 (6 bases). This CDR3 is 15 amino acids long. Germline assignment: CDR1 MGHRA and CDR2 YSYEKL. V dropped 4 bases and J dropped 0 bases, with 13 bases sitting between them. The CDR3 reads CASSRTDSRSYEQYF. The CDR3 region has the DNA TGCGCCAGCAGCCGCACGGACAGCCGCTCCTACGAGCAGTACTTC.

V and J are TRBV5-1 and TRBJ2-5; 7 bases map to TRBD1. This CDR3 contains 14 residues. Germline V gene data show CDR1 as SGHRS and CDR2 as YFSETQ. After removal of 0 bases from V and 5 bases from J, the junction contained 4 bases not matched to a gene. CDR3: CASSLAGGRETQYF. CDR3 bases: TGCGCCAGCAGCTTGGCAGGGGGACGGGAGACCCAGTACTTC.

The chain is built from TRBV5-1 and TRBJ2-2; D is undetermined. CDR3 length: 12 amino acids. Deletions cut 5 bases from V and 3 bases from J, with 5 bases between. CDR1 and CDR2 (germline): SGHRS, YFSETQ. The CDR3 loop reads CASRLDTGELFF. Here the CDR3 DNA reads TGCGCCAGCAGATTAGACACCGGGGAGCTGTTTTTT.

V gene TRBV12-5 combines with J gene TRBJ2-5; D unclear. The V gene lost 3 bases and the J gene lost 5 bases, with 10 bases spanning the gap. The germline CDR1 and CDR2 sequences are LGHNT and FRNRAP. The CDR3 consists of 13 residues. The CDR3 here is CASGLAGAETQYF. The CDR3 DNA sequence: TGTGCTAGTGGTTTAGCCGGAGCCGAGACCCAGTACTTC. The variable domain in full, with the rest retrieved from reference TRBV12-5 and TRBJ2-5, is DARVTQTPRHKVTEMGQEVTMRCQPILGHNTVFWYRQTMMQGLELLAYFRNRAPLDDSGMPKDRFSAEMPDATLATLKIQPSEPRDSAVYFCASGLAGAETQYFGPGTRLLVL.

The V and J genes are TRBV28 and TRBJ2-1, with 8 bases matching TRBD1. The junction had 11 bases not matched to a gene; V was cut back by 5 bases and J by 8 bases. Germline V gene lookup returns CDR1 MDHEN and CDR2 SYDVKM. The CDR3 has 15 residues. CDR3 sequence: CASSATGGSLYEQFF. The CDR3 DNA sequence: TGTGCCAGCAGTGCTACAGGGGGATCTTTGTATGAGCAGTTCTTC.

The chain couples TRBV18 to TRBJ2-1; 14 bases are shared with TRBD2. The CDR3 runs 15 residues. V shed 3 bases and J 8 bases; nucleotides not matched to a gene: 3. Germline assignment: CDR1 KGHSH and CDR2 LQKENI. CDR3 region: CASSPGLAGADEQFF. Here the CDR3 DNA reads TGTGCCAGCTCACCGGGACTAGCGGGGGCCGATGAGCAGTTCTTC.

J is TRBJ2-5 and V is TRBV7-2; unclear D gene. The germline V gene has CDR1 SGHTA and CDR2 FQGNSA. Trimming pared 5 bases from V and 0 bases from J, leaving 7 bases between. This CDR3 spans 13 amino acids. The CDR3 bases are TGTGCCAGCAGCCTAAACCACCAAGAGACCCAGTACTTC. This encodes CASSLNHQETQYF.

V gene TRBV19 combines with J gene TRBJ2-6, with 8 nucleotides matching TRBD2. Looked up from germline, CDR1 is LNHDA and CDR2 is SQIVND (reference sequence). The CDR3 loop spans 16 amino acids. V lost 7 bases and J lost 2; bases outside the gene matches: 7. The CDR3 region is CASTQPGGAGANVLTF. In DNA form, the CDR3 reads TGTGCCAGTACCCAGCCCGGGGGGGCTGGGGCCAACGTCCTGACTTTC.